This entry describes one T cell receptor beta chain. V shed 5 bases and J shed 7 bases, with 12 bases lying between them. Germline CDR1 LGHDT, CDR2 YNNKEL (reference sequence). This CDR3 contains 13 residues. Produced via immunoSEQ multiplex PCR; TCRdb's table is partial and in-frame only. The sample lists roughly 200,000 clones, 82% occurring once. The data stem from a study of blood T cell repertoires in COVID-19. This TCR was recovered from a middle-aged man who had recovered from COVID-19. The chain is built from TRBV3-1 (or the pseudogene TRBV3-2) and TRBJ1-5; a possible D gene is TRBD1 (5 bases). Material for sequencing was PBMCs or T cells enriched from blood (not recorded which). The CDR3 sequence is CASSDQGGQPQHF. As DNA, the CDR3 is TGTGCCAGCAGCGATCAGGGAGGCCAGCCCCAGCATTTT.